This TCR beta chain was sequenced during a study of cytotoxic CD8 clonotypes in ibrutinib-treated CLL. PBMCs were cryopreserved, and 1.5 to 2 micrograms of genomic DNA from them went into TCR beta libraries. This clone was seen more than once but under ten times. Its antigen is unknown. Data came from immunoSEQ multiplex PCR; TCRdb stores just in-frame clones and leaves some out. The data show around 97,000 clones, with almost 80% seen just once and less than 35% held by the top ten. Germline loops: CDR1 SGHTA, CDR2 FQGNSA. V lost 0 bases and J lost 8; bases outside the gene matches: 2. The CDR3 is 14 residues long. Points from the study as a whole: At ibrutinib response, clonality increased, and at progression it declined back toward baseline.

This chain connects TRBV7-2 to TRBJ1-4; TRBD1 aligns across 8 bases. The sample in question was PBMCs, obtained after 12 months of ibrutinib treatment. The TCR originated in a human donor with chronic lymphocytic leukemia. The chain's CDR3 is CASSLATGGEKLFF. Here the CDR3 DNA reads TGTGCCAGCAGCTTAGCTACAGGGGGAGAAAAACTGTTTTTT.